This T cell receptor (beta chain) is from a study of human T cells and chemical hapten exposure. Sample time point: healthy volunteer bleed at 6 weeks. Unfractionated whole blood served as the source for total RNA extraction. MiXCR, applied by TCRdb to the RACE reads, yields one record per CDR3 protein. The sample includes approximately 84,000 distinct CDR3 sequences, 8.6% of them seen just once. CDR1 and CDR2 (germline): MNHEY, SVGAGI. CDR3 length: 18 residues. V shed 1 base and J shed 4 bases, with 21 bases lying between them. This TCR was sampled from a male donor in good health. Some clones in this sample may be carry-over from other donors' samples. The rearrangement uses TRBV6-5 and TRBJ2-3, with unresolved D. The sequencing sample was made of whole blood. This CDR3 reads CASSYFPHRYTDADTQYF. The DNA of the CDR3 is TGTGCCAGCAGTTACTTCCCCCACCGATACACTGATGCAGATACGCAGTATTTT.